The rows below give T cell receptor beta chains drawn from one sample of a study of blood T cell repertoires in COVID-19. The method was immunoSEQ multiplex PCR; TCRdb's version includes in-frame clones alone and lacks a portion of them. The table shows 130,000 or so clones, with more than 75% occurring only once. Sequencing input: peripheral blood. The receptor set was obtained from a man aged 65 to 85 with active COVID-19. Both conserved end residues are part of each CDR3. Fields, in order: D gene, clone size, V gene, J gene, CDR3 DNA, CDR3 protein. The D gene is left open where the match is weak. Size tells how often a clone was seen (once, few, many) or the class of an expanded clone, and some rows leave it out.

>.|.|TRBV28|TRBJ1-5
TGTGCCAGCACCAAAAGGGGGGGACGGAATCAGCCCCAGCATTTT
CASTKRGGRNQPQHF
>TRBD2|.|TRBV5-1|TRBJ2-1
TGCGCCAGCAGCTCCACCGGGACTAGCGGGAGTTATGAGCAGTTCTTC
CASSSTGTSGSYEQFF
>TRBD1|once|TRBV6-1|TRBJ2-3
TGTGCCAGCAGTGATGCAGGGGGAACAGATACGCAGTATTTT
CASSDAGGTDTQYF
>TRBD1|.|TRBV5-3|TRBJ1-2
TGTGCCAGAAGCCTCCGGAGGACAGGGATTGGCTACACCTTC
CARSLRRTGIGYTF
>TRBD2|.|TRBV5-4|TRBJ2-3
TGTGCCAGCAGCTTCGGCGGGAGGGCCGTAGATACGCAGTATTTT
CASSFGGRAVDTQYF
>TRBD2|.|TRBV25-1|TRBJ2-1
TGTGCCAGCAGTGACGGGACTAGCGGAAATGAGCAGTTCTTC
CASSDGTSGNEQFF
>.|.|TRBV19|TRBJ2-5
TGTGCCAGTAGGGCAGGCCAAGAGACCCAGTACTTC
CASRAGQETQYF
>TRBD2|once|TRBV7-3|TRBJ2-1
TGTGCCAGCAGCACCGCCGGGACTAGCTACAATGAGCAGTTCTTC
CASSTAGTSYNEQFF
>.|.|TRBV5-1|TRBJ2-1
TGCGCCAGCAGCTCACAGGGTGGTGAGCAGTTCTTC
CASSSQGGEQFF
>TRBD2|.|TRBV27|TRBJ2-1
TGTGCCAGCAGTACACCCGGGACTAGTAACAATGAGCAGTTCTTC
CASSTPGTSNNEQFF
>TRBD1|.|TRBV6-6|TRBJ2-2
TGTGCCAGCAGTTACTCGAAACAGGGGTACACCGGGGAGCTGTTTTTT
CASSYSKQGYTGELFF
>TRBD1|.|TRBV13|TRBJ1-5
TGTGCCAGCAGCCGCCGGGACAGGGGGCAATATCAGCCCCAGCATTTT
CASSRRDRGQYQPQHF
>TRBD1|.|TRBV29-1|TRBJ1-1
TGCAGCGTCGGACAGGGGGACACTGAAGCTTTCTTT
CSVGQGDTEAFF
>.|few|TRBV20-1|TRBJ2-7
TGCAGTGCTAGAGATCCGGACGAGCAGTACTTC
CSARDPDEQYF
>.|.|TRBV12-3/TRBV12-4|TRBJ1-2
TGTGCCAGCAGCCGAGGGACTAACTATGGCTACACCTTC
CASSRGTNYGYTF
>TRBD1|.|TRBV19|TRBJ1-5
TGTGCCAGTAGTATCCAGGGGGCGCGGGGTCAGCCCCAGCATTTT
CASSIQGARGQPQHF
>TRBD2|few|TRBV5-1|TRBJ2-3
TGCGCCAGCAGCAGTCTGACTAGCGGAAACACAGATACGCAGTATTTT
CASSSLTSGNTDTQYF
>.|.|TRBV9|TRBJ1-4
TGTGCCAGCAGCTATGGGGAGGGGAAGGATGAAAAACTGTTTTTT
CASSYGEGKDEKLFF